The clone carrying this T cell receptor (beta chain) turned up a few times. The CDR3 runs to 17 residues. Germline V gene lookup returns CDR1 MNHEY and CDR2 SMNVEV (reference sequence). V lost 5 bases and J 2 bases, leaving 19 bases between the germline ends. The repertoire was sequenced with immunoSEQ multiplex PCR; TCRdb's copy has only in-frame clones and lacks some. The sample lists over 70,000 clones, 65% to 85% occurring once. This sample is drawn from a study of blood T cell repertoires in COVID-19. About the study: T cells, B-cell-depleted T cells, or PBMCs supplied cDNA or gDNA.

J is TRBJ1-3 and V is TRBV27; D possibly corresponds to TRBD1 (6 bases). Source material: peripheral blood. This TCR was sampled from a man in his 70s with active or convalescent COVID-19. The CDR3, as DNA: TGTGCCAGCAGTCCCTCGCGCCCGGGGGGCACTGGAAACACCATATATTTT. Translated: CASSPSRPGGTGNTIYF.